The 23 T cell receptor beta chains given below trace back to one sample, sequenced in a study of CXCR3-negative and CXCR3-positive naive CD8 T cells. With UMI labels, 5' RACE was used to prepare the TRB cDNA libraries. TCRdb re-called the 5' RACE reads and gives one entry per CDR3 protein, without DNA. This listing includes 150,000 or so distinct CDR3 sequences. Sequencing was performed on naive CXCR3- CD8+ T cells from blood. Subset specified: CD45RO-CCR7+CD27+CD95- naive CD8+ T cells lacking CXCR3 (TNR3-). These receptors were taken from a human donor in good health. Some clones in this sample may be carry-over from other donors' samples.

The genes are TRBV29-1 and TRBJ1-5; TCRdb selects TRBD1, and the lack of DNA leaves this call unchecked. CDR3 length equals 12 residues. Germline V gene data show CDR1 as SQVTM and CDR2 as ANQGSEA. CDR3 sequence reads: CSVGGDHQPQHF.

The chain is built from TRBV9 and TRBJ1-2; the TCRdb D gene call, TRBD1, has no DNA to confirm it. The CDR3 is 14 residues long. Germline lookup yields CDR1 SGDLS and CDR2 YYNGEE. CDR3 residues: CASSINTGIYGYTF.

V is TRBV29-1 and J is TRBJ2-3. Germline V gene data show CDR1 as SQVTM and CDR2 as ANQGSEA. The CDR3 runs to 12 residues. The CDR3 sequence is CSVDWSTDTQYF.

This chain joins TRBV7-2 and TRBJ1-5. Germline V CDR1 and CDR2: SGHTA, FQGNSA. The CDR3 contains 14 residues. CDR3 amino acids: CASSLLSGNQPQHF.

This sequence joins TRBV6-2 or TRBV6-3 and TRBJ1-1. There are 13 residues in the CDR3. Looked up from germline, CDR1 is MNHEY and CDR2 is SVGEGT. Here the CDR3 reads CASSYGVGTEAFF.

This chain joins TRBV3-1 and TRBJ1-1; TCRdb calls TRBD1, which cannot be checked without DNA. The germline V gene has CDR1 LGHDT and CDR2 YNNKEL (reference sequence). The CDR3 has 16 amino acids. The CDR3 loop reads CASSQDPGGGGTEAFF.

The V and J genes are TRBV28 and TRBJ2-7. From germline, CDR1 is MDHEN and CDR2 SYDVKM. This CDR3 spans 13 amino acids. The CDR3: CASNHQPSYEQYF.

The chain recombines TRBV29-1 with TRBJ1-1. The length of the CDR3 is 12 residues. The germline CDR1 and CDR2 sequences are SQVTM and ANQGSEA. CDR3 protein: CSVESVNTEAFF. Full variable domain (outside the CDR3, taken from reference TRBV29-1 and TRBJ1-1): SAVISQKPSRDICQRGTSLTIQCQVDSQVTMMFWYRQQPGQSLTLIATANQGSEATYESGFVIDKFPISRPNLTFSTLTVSNMSPEDSSIYLCSVESVNTEAFFGQGTRLTVV.

The V call is TRBV12-3 or TRBV12-4, the J call TRBJ2-1; TCRdb indicates TRBD2, and absent DNA this call remains unverified. CDR3 size: 15 residues. CDR3 in amino acids: CASSFPVNGRDEQFF.

This chain joins TRBV7-2 and TRBJ2-1; TCRdb gives TRBD2 as the D gene, but with no DNA this cannot be confirmed. From germline, CDR1 is SGHTA and CDR2 FQGNSA. The CDR3 totals 18 residues. The CDR3 is CASSPYGRGLAGEVEQFF.

V usage is TRBV7-9 and J usage is TRBJ1-1; the TRBD1 assignment by TCRdb is unverifiable without DNA. This CDR3 is built from 15 residues. Per germline, CDR1 SEHNR and CDR2 FQNEAQ (reference sequence). The CDR3 here is CASSSTVGQITEAFF.

The genes are TRBV5-6 and TRBJ2-2; with no DNA, the TCRdb D assignment of TRBD1 cannot be verified. Germline CDR1 reads SGHDT; CDR2 reads YYEEEE. The CDR3 runs 17 residues. The CDR3 protein is CASSGFRDRSFAGELFF.

This sequence joins TRBV5-1 and TRBJ2-5; TCRdb returns TRBD1, unconfirmable since there is no DNA. The CDR3 spans 14 residues. Germline V gene sequence: CDR1 SGHRS, CDR2 YFSETQ. CDR3 sequence: CASSWTVNQETQYF.

The V and J genes are TRBV5-5 and TRBJ1-1; TCRdb calls TRBD1, which cannot be checked without DNA. The CDR3 is 13 residues long. Germline CDR1 reads SGHKS; CDR2 reads YYEKEE (reference sequence). CDR3 loop: CASSFWGDTEAFF.

This chain uses TRBV9 with TRBJ2-7. This CDR3 has 12 amino acids. Germline CDR1 and CDR2: SGDLS and YYNGEE. CDR3 in amino acids: CASSDSPNEQYF.

This chain connects TRBV21-1 to TRBJ2-7; absent DNA, TCRdb's TRBD2 call cannot be checked. TRBV21-1 is a pseudogene segment. The CDR3 covers 18 residues. This CDR3 reads CASSKGGRTSGRTYEQYF.

The V gene is TRBV29-1, the J gene TRBJ2-1; as DNA is missing, the TRBD1 call by TCRdb cannot be tested. Germline V gives CDR1 SQVTM, CDR2 ANQGSEA. This CDR3 spans 12 amino acids. This CDR3 is CSVQGNYNEQFF.

The chain joins TRBV9 to TRBJ2-2; TCRdb proposes TRBD2, but this gene call is untestable without DNA. CDR1 SGDLS and CDR2 YYNGEE come from the germline V gene. The CDR3 length is 16 residues. This chain's CDR3 is CASSSGLAGNTGELFF.

The chain uses TRBV29-1 and TRBJ2-1. Per germline, CDR1 SQVTM and CDR2 ANQGSEA. CDR3 length equals 13 residues. The CDR3 reads CSVGLSSYNEQFF.

The chain carries TRBV24-1 and TRBJ2-2; TCRdb proposes TRBD1, but this gene call is untestable without DNA. Germline values: CDR1 KGHDR, CDR2 SFDVKD. The CDR3 contains 13 residues. The CDR3 region is CATAGANTGELFF.

The rearrangement links TRBV24-1 to TRBJ2-1. In germline, CDR1 is KGHDR, CDR2 SFDVKD. The CDR3 runs to 12 residues. CDR3 protein: CATSANNNEQFF.

This chain connects TRBV7-9 to TRBJ1-1; the D call of TRBD1 rests on TCRdb alone, since no DNA is present to check it. CDR1 and CDR2 (germline): SEHNR, FQNEAQ (reference sequence). There are 14 residues in the CDR3. This CDR3 reads CASSPGRGNTEAFF. The entire variable domain, with the rest obtained from reference TRBV7-9 and TRBJ1-1, is as follows: DTGVSQNPRHKITKRGQNVTFRCDPISEHNRLYWYRQTLGQGPEFLTYFQNEAQLEKSRLLSDRFSAERPKGSFSTLEIQRTEQGDSAMYLCASSPGRGNTEAFFGQGTRLTVV.

V and J are TRBV12-3 or TRBV12-4 and TRBJ2-5; without DNA, the TCRdb call of TRBD1 cannot be checked. CDR3 length equals 11 residues. This chain's CDR3 is CASGREETQYF.